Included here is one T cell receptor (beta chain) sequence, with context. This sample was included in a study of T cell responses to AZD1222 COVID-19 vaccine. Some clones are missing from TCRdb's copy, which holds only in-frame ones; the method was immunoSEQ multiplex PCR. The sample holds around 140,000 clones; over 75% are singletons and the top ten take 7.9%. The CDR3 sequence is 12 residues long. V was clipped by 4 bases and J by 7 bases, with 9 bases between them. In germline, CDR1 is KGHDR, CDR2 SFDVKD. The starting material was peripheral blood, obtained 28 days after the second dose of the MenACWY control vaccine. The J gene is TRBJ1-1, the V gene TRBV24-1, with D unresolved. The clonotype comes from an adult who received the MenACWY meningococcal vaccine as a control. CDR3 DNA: TGTGCCACCAGTGACCCGACAAATGAAGCTTTCTTT. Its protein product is CATSDPTNEAFF.